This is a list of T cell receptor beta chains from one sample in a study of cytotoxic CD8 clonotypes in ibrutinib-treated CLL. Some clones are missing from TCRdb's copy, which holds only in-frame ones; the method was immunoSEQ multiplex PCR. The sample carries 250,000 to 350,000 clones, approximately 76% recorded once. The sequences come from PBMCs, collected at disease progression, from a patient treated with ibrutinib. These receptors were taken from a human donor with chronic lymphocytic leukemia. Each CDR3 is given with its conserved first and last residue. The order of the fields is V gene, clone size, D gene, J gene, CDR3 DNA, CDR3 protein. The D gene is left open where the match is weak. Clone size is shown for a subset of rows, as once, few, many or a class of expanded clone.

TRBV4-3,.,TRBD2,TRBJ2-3,TGCGCCAGCAGCCAAGAGAGGGCGGGAGGGCAAGATACGCAGTATTTT,CASSQERAGGQDTQYF
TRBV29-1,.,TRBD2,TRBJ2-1,TGCAGCGTTGAGAGTAGCGGGGATGAGCAGTTCTTC,CSVESSGDEQFF
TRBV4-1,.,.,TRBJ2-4,TGCGCCAGCAGCCAAGATCTGGAAGGGGGGGGATCCAAAAACATTCAGTACTTC,CASSQDLEGGGSKNIQYF
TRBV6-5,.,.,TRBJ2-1,TGTGCCAGCAGTTACCTAGCTAACAATGAGCAGTTCTTC,CASSYLANNEQFF
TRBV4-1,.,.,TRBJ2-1,TGCGCCAGCAGCCAAGATTTGGGGTACTACAATGAGCAGTTCTTC,CASSQDLGYYNEQFF
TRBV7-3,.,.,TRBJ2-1,TGTGCCAGCAGCTTTGACGGGAGCTCCTACAATGAGCAGTTCTTC,CASSFDGSSYNEQFF
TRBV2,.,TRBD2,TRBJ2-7,TGTGCCAGCAGCAGTAGCGGGAGGGTTAACGAGCAGTACTTC,CASSSSGRVNEQYF
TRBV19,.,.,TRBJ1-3,TGTGCCAGCGCCTTGGCGGCCCTTGGAAACACCATATATTTT,CASALAALGNTIYF
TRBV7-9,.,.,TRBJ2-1,TGTGCCAGCAGCTCCCGACGGAGCTCCTACAATGAGCAGTTCTTC,CASSSRRSSYNEQFF
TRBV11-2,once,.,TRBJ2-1,TGTGCCAGCAGCTTATTAGCGGCCCCGGAACGAAGCCACTACAATGAGCAGTTCTTC,CASSLLAAPERSHYNEQFF
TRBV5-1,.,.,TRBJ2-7,TGCGCCAGCAGCTTCCCCCACCGCGGGGAGGCTACCTACGAGCAGTACTTC,CASSFPHRGEATYEQYF
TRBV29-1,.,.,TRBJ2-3,TGCAGCGTTTCGGGCACAGATACGCAGTATTTT,CSVSGTDTQYF
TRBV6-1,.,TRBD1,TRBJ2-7,TGTGCCAGCAGCACGTGGACAGGGGCGTCCTACGAGCAGTACTTC,CASSTWTGASYEQYF
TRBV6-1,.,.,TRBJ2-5,TGTGCCAGCAGCCTCATCTCGGGGACGGAGGAGACCCAGTACTTC,CASSLISGTEETQYF
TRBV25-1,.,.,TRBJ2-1,TGTGCCAGCAGTAGGGATGAAATATCGATAAATGAGCAGTTCTTC,CASSRDEISINEQFF
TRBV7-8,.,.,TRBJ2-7,TGTGCCAGCAGCTTAGGCACTTTGACAACATACGAGCAGTACTTC,CASSLGTLTTYEQYF
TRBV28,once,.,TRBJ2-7,TGTGCCAGCAGTTTCTTGGATGTCGGTGAGCAGTACTTC,CASSFLDVGEQYF
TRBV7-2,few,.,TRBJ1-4,TGTGCCAGCAGCAAGACGACCCGAGGAGAACTGTTTTTT,CASSKTTRGELFF
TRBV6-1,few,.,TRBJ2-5,TGTGCCAGCAGTCCCTGGGGGCGGGAGACCCAGTACTTC,CASSPWGRETQYF
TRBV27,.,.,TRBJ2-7,TGTGCCAGCAGGCGACTCATGAGCTCCTACGAGCAGTACTTC,CASRRLMSSYEQYF
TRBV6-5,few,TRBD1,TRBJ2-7,TGTGCCAGCAGTTACTCGAGGCGACAGGGGAACGAGCAGTACTTC,CASSYSRRQGNEQYF
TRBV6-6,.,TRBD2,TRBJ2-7,TGTGCCAGCGGACTCACTAGCGGAGCCTACGAGCAGTACTTC,CASGLTSGAYEQYF
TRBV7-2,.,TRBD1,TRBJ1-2,TGTGCCAGCAGCCATGACAGGGGAGGGTATGGCTACACCTTC,CASSHDRGGYGYTF
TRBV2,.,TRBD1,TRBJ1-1,TGTGCCAGCAGTGAGCCCGGGACAGGGGCCCCCGAGGCTGAAGCTTTCTTT,CASSEPGTGAPEAEAFF
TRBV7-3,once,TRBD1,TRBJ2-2,TGTGCCAGCAGCTTAGGGGACAGGGGGCTGAGGGAGCTGTTTTTT,CASSLGDRGLRELFF
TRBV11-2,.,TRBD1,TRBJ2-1,TGTGCCAGCAGACCCCTACAGGGGCGGGTTCCCTCCTACAATGAGCAGTTCTTC,CASRPLQGRVPSYNEQFF
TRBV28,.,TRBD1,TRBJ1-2,TGTGCCAGCGTCCGGGACAGGGTCTATGGCTACACCTTC,CASVRDRVYGYTF
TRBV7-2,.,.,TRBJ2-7,TGTGCCAGCAGTCCCCGACAGGATTACGAGCAGTACTTC,CASSPRQDYEQYF
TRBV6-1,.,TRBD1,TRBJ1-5,TGTGCCAGCAGTGAACATCGACAGGGGGCTAAGGCTCAGCCCCAGCATTTT,CASSEHRQGAKAQPQHF
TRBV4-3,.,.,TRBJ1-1,TGCGCCAGCAGCCAAGATTATCCGGGATTTGAAGCTTTCTTT,CASSQDYPGFEAFF
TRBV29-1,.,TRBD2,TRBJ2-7,TGCAGCGTTGAATCGGTTTCTAGCGGGCCACCCCACGAGCAGTACTTC,CSVESVSSGPPHEQYF
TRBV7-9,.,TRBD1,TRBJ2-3,TGTGCCAGCATCCGGGACAGGGGGCCAGATACGCAGTATTTT,CASIRDRGPDTQYF
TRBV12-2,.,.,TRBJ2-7,TGTGCAAGTCGCTTAGCGACAGGGTTGTGGGAGCAGTACTTC,CASRLATGLWEQYF
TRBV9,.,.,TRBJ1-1,TGTGCCAGCAGCGTAGGTTTCGGTTTTACTGAAGCTTTCTTT,CASSVGFGFTEAFF
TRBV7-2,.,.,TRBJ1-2,TGTGCCAGCAGCGGGTCCGGGCGAGTTGGCTACACCTTC,CASSGSGRVGYTF
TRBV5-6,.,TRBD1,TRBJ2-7,TGTGCCAGCAGCAAGCCGGGACAGGAATACGAGCAGTACTTC,CASSKPGQEYEQYF
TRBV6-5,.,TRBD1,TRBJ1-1,TGTGCCAGCAGTTCCACGGACAGGGTAACTGAAGCTTTCTTT,CASSSTDRVTEAFF
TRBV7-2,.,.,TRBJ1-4,TGTGCCAGCAGCCCGAGCGACAGAGCAACTAATGAAAAACTGTTTTTT,CASSPSDRATNEKLFF
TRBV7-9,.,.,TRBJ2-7,TGTGCCAGCAGCGTAGGACAGCTCTCCTACGAGCAGTACTTC,CASSVGQLSYEQYF
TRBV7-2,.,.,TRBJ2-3,TGTGCCAGCAGCCCTCGGGACCGGAGCACAGATACGCAGTATTTT,CASSPRDRSTDTQYF
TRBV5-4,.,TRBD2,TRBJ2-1,TGTGCCAGCAGCCGGGGAAGCGGGAGGGCCCTCAATGAGCAGTTCTTC,CASSRGSGRALNEQFF
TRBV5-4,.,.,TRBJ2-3,TGTGCCAGCAGTGAAAGGGGGATAAGCACAGATACGCAGTATTTT,CASSERGISTDTQYF
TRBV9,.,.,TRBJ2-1,TGTGCCAGCAGCGTTGGGGGAGCGCGGAATGAGCAGTTCTTC,CASSVGGARNEQFF
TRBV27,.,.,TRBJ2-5,TGTGCCAGCAGAAGACAGGCCCAAGAGACCCAGTACTTC,CASRRQAQETQYF
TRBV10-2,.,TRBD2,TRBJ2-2,TGCGCCAGCAGTTCTAGCGGGAGCTCCGGGGAGCTGTTTTTT,CASSSSGSSGELFF